This T cell receptor (beta chain) was captured in a study of T-cell memory formation after mild COVID-19. MiXCR, run by TCRdb on the 5' RACE reads, gives a single entry per CDR3 protein. The sample includes around 160,000 distinct CDR3 sequences, around 10% seen only once; the top ten take about 3.8%. This CDR3 is 14 amino acids long. This TCR was sampled from a man between 18 and 29 years old who had mild COVID-19 (a few samples of this study predate the infection). Cell type and time point are not known. The rearrangement links TRBV21-1 to TRBJ1-1; the D call TRBD1 from the table was never checked on the DNA. TRBV21-1 is classified as a pseudogene. The sequenced material came from PBMCs or a T cell subset sorted from them (not recorded which). In DNA form, the CDR3 reads TGTGCCAGCAGGGACCGGGACGGCGAATTTGAAGCTTTCTTT. This codes for CASRDRDGEFEAFF.